Listed here are 21 T cell receptor beta chains from one sample, sequenced in a study of blood T cell repertoires in COVID-19. Libraries were prepared by immunoSEQ multiplex PCR; TCRdb keeps only in-frame clonotypes and omits some of them. This sample carries 150,000 to 160,000 clones, around 85% of them seen once, and the ten largest clones take 25% to 30%. Sequencing was done on a sample of peripheral blood. The receptors stem from a woman aged 60-70 years with acute or convalescent COVID-19.

This chain connects TRBV30 to TRBJ2-5; D may be TRBD2 (6 bases). Germline values: CDR1 GTSNPN, CDR2 SVGIG (reference sequence). The CDR3 consists of 14 residues. V was trimmed by 5 bases and J by 1 base, leaving 14 bases between them. CDR3: CAWGRGTAQETQYF. In DNA, the CDR3 is TGTGCCTGGGGACGCGGGACGGCCCAAGAGACCCAGTACTTC. The whole variable domain, filled in from reference TRBV30 and TRBJ2-5, reads SQTIHQWPATLVQPVGSPLSLECTVEGTSNPNLYWYRQAAGRGLQLLFYSVGIGQISSEVPQNLSASRPQDRQFILSSKKLLLSDSGFYLCAWGRGTAQETQYFGPGTRLLVL.

The chain carries TRBV9 and TRBJ2-3; TRBD2 might be the D (7 bases). CDR3 length: 16 amino acids. CDR1 is SGDLS and CDR2 is YYNGEE in the germline V gene. V lost 2 bases, J lost 2 bases, and 15 bases lay in between. This CDR3 reads CASSVVRGGDTDTQYF. DNA for the CDR3: TGTGCCAGCAGCGTTGTGAGGGGGGGTGACACAGATACGCAGTATTTT. Supplemented by reference TRBV9 and TRBJ2-3, the full variable domain reads DSGVTQTPKHLITATGQRVTLRCSPRSGDLSVYWYQQSLDQGLQFLIQYYNGEERAKGNILERFSAQQFPDLHSELNLSSLELGDSALYFCASSVVRGGDTDTQYFGPGTRLTVL.

CDR3 in DNA: TGTGCCAGCAGTTTACTGGCAGAATATAATTCACCCCTCCACTTT. This sequence encodes CASSLLAEYNSPLHF. The chain is built from TRBV27 and TRBJ1-6; D is unclear. V lost 2 bases and J lost 4, with 9 bases in between. The CDR3 has 15 residues. Germline CDR1 MNHEY, CDR2 SMNVEV (reference sequence).

In its sample, this clone was seen once. The rearrangement joins TRBV5-6 to TRBJ1-1, with D perhaps matching TRBD1 (6 bases). Germline V lookup: CDR1 SGHDT, CDR2 YYEEEE. This CDR3 region has 15 residues. V lost 4 bases and J lost 1, with 14 bases in between. The CDR3 spells CASSAYRTENTEAFF. DNA of the CDR3: TGTGCCAGCAGCGCGTACCGGACAGAGAACACTGAAGCTTTCTTT. Based on the CDR3 plus reference TRBV5-6 and TRBJ1-1, the full variable domain is DAGVTQSPTHLIKTRGQQVTLRCSPKSGHDTVSWYQQALGQGPQFIFQYYEEEERQRGNFPDRFSGHQFPNYSSELNVNALLLGDSALYLCASSAYRTENTEAFFGQGTRLTVV.

This rearrangement joins TRBV5-1 to TRBJ1-1; D not resolved. V lost 5 bases and J lost 0, with 8 bases in between. This CDR3 has 13 amino acids. Germline CDR1 reads SGHRS; CDR2 reads YFSETQ. The CDR3 protein is CASRRSLNTEAFF. The CDR3, as DNA: TGCGCCAGCAGGCGCTCCCTGAACACTGAAGCTTTCTTT.

The V call is TRBV5-4, the J call TRBJ2-1; D is ambiguous. With 6 bases removed from V and 6 bases from J, the gap between germline ends came to 13 bases. This CDR3 region has 13 residues. Germline V lookup: CDR1 SGHNT, CDR2 YYREEE (reference sequence). The CDR3 region has the DNA TGTGCCAGCAAAGCCGGGTTTCGCAATGAGCAGTTCTTC. Its protein product is CASKAGFRNEQFF.

The J gene is TRBJ1-1, the V gene TRBV7-9; 9 bases match TRBD1. Germline V gene sequence: CDR1 SEHNR, CDR2 FQNEAQ (reference sequence). V lost 5 bases, J lost 10 bases, and 8 bases stayed unmatched. This CDR3 comprises 13 residues. CDR3 residues: CASSRTGDGLAFF. In DNA form, the CDR3 reads TGTGCCAGCAGCCGGACAGGGGATGGTTTAGCTTTCTTT.

This clone was counted a few times. This chain connects TRBV10-3 to TRBJ1-2; 8 bases are shared with TRBD1. The CDR3 contains 14 residues. V was pared by 10 bases and J by 1 base, with 8 bases of the junction left unmatched. Germline CDR1 and CDR2: ENHRY and SYGVKD. CDR3 in DNA: TGTGCCAGCGGGCAGGGGGCCCTTAACTATGGCTACACCTTC. This sequence encodes CASGQGALNYGYTF.

The chain recombines TRBV19 with TRBJ1-1; TRBD1 is a possible D gene (5 bases). CDR3 length: 14 amino acids. V lost 8 bases and J 4 bases, leaving 17 bases between the germline ends. The V gene's germline CDR1 is LNHDA and CDR2 SQIVND (reference sequence). The CDR3 sequence: CASQGGGTATEAFF. As DNA, the CDR3 is TGTGCCAGTCAGGGTGGGGGGACGGCCACTGAAGCTTTCTTT. The variable domain in full, completed from reference TRBV19 and TRBJ1-1, reads DGGITQSPKYLFRKEGQNVTLSCEQNLNHDAMYWYRQDPGQGLRLIYYSQIVNDFQKGDIAEGYSVSREKKESFPLTVTSAQKNPTAFYLCASQGGGTATEAFFGQGTRLTVV.

V is TRBV7-9 and J is TRBJ1-1; 12 nucleotides agree with TRBD1. The CDR3 length is 18 residues. V gave up 5 bases and J gave up 5 bases; unmatched junction bases: 15. CDR1 SEHNR and CDR2 FQNEAQ come from the germline V gene (reference sequence). The CDR3 sequence is CASSPRDRGRRGKTEAFF. The CDR3 bases are TGTGCCAGCAGCCCCCGGGACAGGGGGCGTCGGGGTAAAACTGAAGCTTTCTTT.

The count of this clone is one. CDR3 coding DNA: TGTGCCAGCAGCCAAGATAGGGGAAGGGGCTCTGGAAACACCATATATTTT. Residues: CASSQDRGRGSGNTIYF. V is TRBV4-2 and J is TRBJ1-3; D perhaps matches TRBD1 (5 bases). CDR1 and CDR2 from the germline V gene are LGHNA and YNFKEQ. CDR3 length: 17 residues. Trimming left V 0 bases short and J 0 bases short, with 12 bases between.

This chain links TRBV28 with TRBJ2-4; the D gene is possibly TRBD2 (5 bases). The V and J ends lost 6 bases and 3 bases respectively, with 9 bases between them. From germline, CDR1 is MDHEN and CDR2 SYDVKM. The CDR3 has 13 amino acids. The CDR3 region is CASSSGDKNIQYF. In DNA form, the CDR3 reads TGTGCCAGCAGCTCCGGGGACAAAAACATTCAGTACTTC.

This chain connects TRBV6-5 to TRBJ1-1; D remains ambiguous. Germline V CDR1 and CDR2: MNHEY, SVGAGI. The CDR3 length is 13 residues. The V gene lost 10 bases and the J gene lost 0 bases, with 12 bases spanning the gap. The chain's CDR3 is CATNSQVNTEAFF. The CDR3 DNA sequence: TGTGCCACCAACTCTCAGGTGAACACTGAAGCTTTCTTT.

Concerning this clone: Other DNA sequences in the same sample also yield this CDR3. The V gene is TRBV24-1, the J gene TRBJ1-5; D is undetermined. This CDR3 has 12 amino acids. Germline V gene data show CDR1 as KGHDR and CDR2 as SFDVKD. The V and J ends lost 4 bases and 4 bases respectively, with 4 bases between them. CDR3 sequence: CATSDPNQPQHF. In DNA, the CDR3 is TGTGCCACCAGTGACCCGAATCAGCCCCAGCATTTT.

This chain joins TRBV5-1 and TRBJ1-4; D gene ambiguous. Germline V lookup: CDR1 SGHRS, CDR2 YFSETQ. This CDR3 region has 14 residues. V lost 2 bases to trimming and J lost 3 bases, with 8 bases between them. CDR3 in amino acids: CASSLGVANEKLFF. CDR3 DNA sequence: TGCGCCAGCAGCTTAGGAGTGGCTAATGAAAAACTGTTTTTT.

The chain uses TRBV3-1 (or the pseudogene TRBV3-2) and TRBJ2-7; D perhaps matches TRBD1 (6 bases). Germline-derived CDR1 and CDR2 are LGHDT and YNNKEL (reference sequence). The CDR3 covers 13 residues. Between the trimmed V and J ends, which lost 4 bases and 3 bases, there was a span of 10 bases. Written as DNA, the CDR3 is TGTGCCAGCAGCCGCCAGGGGCACTACGAGCAGTACTTC. Protein: CASSRQGHYEQYF.

The chain combines TRBV11-2 with TRBJ1-1, with 8 bases identical to TRBD1. V trimming: 5 bases; J trimming: 4 bases; junction bases outside the gene matches: 6. CDR1 and CDR2 (germline): SGHAT, FQNNGV. The CDR3 length is 14 residues. The DNA for the CDR3 is TGTGCCAGCAGCCGGATCACAGGGGGCACTGAAGCTTTCTTT. Amino acid sequence: CASSRITGGTEAFF.

The chain joins TRBV3-1 (or the pseudogene TRBV3-2) to TRBJ1-1; D possibly corresponds to TRBD1 (5 bases). The CDR3 extends over 15 amino acids. Trimming removed 1 base at V and 4 bases at J, with 13 bases between. Germline CDR1 reads LGHDT; CDR2 reads YNNKEL (reference sequence). CDR3 DNA: TGTGCCAGCAGCCAAGGACAGAGTTGGAGCACTGAAGCTTTCTTT. It encodes CASSQGQSWSTEAFF.

The chain combines TRBV11-2 with TRBJ2-1; 9 nucleotides line up with TRBD2. The trim removed 6 bases at V and 2 bases at J, leaving 5 bases unmatched. The CDR3 is 15 amino acids. Looked up from germline, CDR1 is SGHAT and CDR2 is FQNNGV. CDR3 amino acids: CASREAGGTYNEQFF. The CDR3 DNA is TGTGCCAGCAGGGAGGCGGGGGGGACCTACAATGAGCAGTTCTTC.

The chain combines TRBV6-1 with TRBJ1-2, with 8 bases aligning to TRBD1. Germline lookup yields CDR1 MNHNS and CDR2 SASEGT. CDR3 length: 17 residues. V trimming: 4 bases; J trimming: 4 bases; junction bases outside the gene matches: 14. CDR3 nucleotide sequence: TGTGCCAGCAGTGCATGGACAGGGACTGCGTCGGGCTATGGCTACACCTTC. This sequence encodes CASSAWTGTASGYGYTF.

This clone was observed a few times. The V call is TRBV11-3, the J call TRBJ2-1, with 9 bases matching TRBD2. The V segment lost 5 bases and the J segment 4 bases; nucleotides outside the gene matches: 12. Germline values: CDR1 SGHNT, CDR2 YENEEA. The CDR3 runs to 17 residues. CDR3 region: CASSRKSSSGDYNEQFF. CDR3 nucleotides: TGTGCCAGCAGCCGAAAAAGTTCTAGCGGGGATTACAATGAGCAGTTCTTC. Filled out from reference TRBV11-3 and TRBJ2-1, the complete variable domain reads EAGVVQSPRYKIIEKKQPVAFWCNPISGHNTLYWYLQNLGQGPELLIRYENEEAVDDSQLPKDRFSAERLKGVDSTLKIQPAELGDSAVYLCASSRKSSSGDYNEQFFGPGTRLTVL.